This T cell receptor beta chain was identified during a study of vaccination effects on CD4 cells after COVID-19. Measured with immunoSEQ multiplex PCR; TCRdb has only the in-frame clones, and not every one. The sample records roughly 23,000 clones, 73% being singletons. V lost 6 bases and J lost 5, with 13 bases in between. Germline-derived CDR1 and CDR2 are ENHRY and SYGVKD. This CDR3 is 13 amino acids long. CD4+ T cells specific for antigen were expanded with viral peptide pools by the ViraFEST assay before sequencing. CD4+ T cells were isolated after about nine days of culture. Vaccine recipients lacked prior SARS-CoV-2 infection and had negative nucleocapsid antibodies. For each well, two million PBMC were cultured with roughly 11 IU/ml IL-2 and around 9.1 ug/ml peptides. On this clone itself: Its specificity is not known.

The gene calls are TRBV10-3 and TRBJ1-2, with a possible D match to TRBD1 (5 bases). The TCR sequence derives from a human donor who received a COVID-19 vaccine. This sample comprised CD4+ T cells from PBMCs cultured with HCoV-229E spike peptides, obtained before COVID-19 vaccination. CDR3: CAIRGDRGYGYTF. The CDR3 nucleotides are TGTGCCATCAGGGGGGATAGGGGATATGGCTACACCTTC.